Sequencing of this T cell receptor (beta chain) was carried out in a study of blood T cell repertoires in COVID-19. Study summary: Collection of acute and convalescent COVID-19 samples took place in the United States, Italy and Spain. T cells, B-cell-depleted T cells, or PBMCs supplied cDNA or gDNA.

In the authors' methods: By means of reference gene primer amplification, nucleated cell counts were estimated. Generated by immunoSEQ multiplex PCR, the TCRdb table keeps only in-frame clones and is missing some. V and J calls and clone size are copied from that table; D and trimming were computed from the DNA. The sample carries 75,000 to 95,000 clones, 72% recorded once. Trimming removed 4 bases from V and 7 bases from J; junction bases left unmatched: 16. The CDR3 totals 18 residues. Per germline, CDR1 LGHDT and CDR2 YNNKEL (reference sequence). This TCR came from a woman in her fifties or sixties in a cohort sampled during active or convalescent COVID-19. The chain joins TRBV3-1 (or the pseudogene TRBV3-2) to TRBJ1-6, with 7 bases matching TRBD1. Sequenced sample: peripheral blood. The chain's CDR3 is CASSLPNPRTGMNSPLHF. Here the CDR3 DNA reads TGTGCCAGCAGCCTCCCAAACCCGAGGACAGGAATGAATTCACCCCTCCACTTT.